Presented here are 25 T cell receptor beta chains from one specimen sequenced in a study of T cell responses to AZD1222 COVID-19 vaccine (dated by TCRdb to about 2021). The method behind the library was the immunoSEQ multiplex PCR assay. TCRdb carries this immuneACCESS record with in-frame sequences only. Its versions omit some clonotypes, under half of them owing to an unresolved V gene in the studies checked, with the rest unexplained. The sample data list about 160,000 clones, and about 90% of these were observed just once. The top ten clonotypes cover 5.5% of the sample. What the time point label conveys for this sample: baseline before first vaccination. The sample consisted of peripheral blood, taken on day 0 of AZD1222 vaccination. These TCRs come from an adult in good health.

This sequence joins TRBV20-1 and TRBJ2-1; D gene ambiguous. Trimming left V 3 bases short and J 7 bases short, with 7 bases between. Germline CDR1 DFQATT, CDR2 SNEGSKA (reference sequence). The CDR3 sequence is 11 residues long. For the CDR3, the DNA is TGCAGTGCTAGGGGCCGAAATGAGCAGTTCTTC. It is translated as CSARGRNEQFF.

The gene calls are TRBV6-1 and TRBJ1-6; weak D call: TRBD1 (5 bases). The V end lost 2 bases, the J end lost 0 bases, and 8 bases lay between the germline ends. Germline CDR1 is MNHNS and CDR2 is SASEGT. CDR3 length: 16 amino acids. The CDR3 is CASSEWGSSYNSPLHF. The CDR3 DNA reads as TGTGCCAGCAGTGAATGGGGGAGCTCCTATAATTCACCCCTCCACTTT.

The CDR3, as DNA: TGTGCCAGCAGTTACGCGGGCAGGGGGAACGATCAGCCCCAGCATTTT. Amino acids: CASSYAGRGNDQPQHF. This chain joins TRBV6-5 and TRBJ1-5, with 7 bases that match TRBD1. CDR1 is MNHEY, CDR2 SVGAGI, per germline. V shed 2 bases and J 5 bases; nucleotides not matched to a gene: 9. CDR3 size: 16 residues.

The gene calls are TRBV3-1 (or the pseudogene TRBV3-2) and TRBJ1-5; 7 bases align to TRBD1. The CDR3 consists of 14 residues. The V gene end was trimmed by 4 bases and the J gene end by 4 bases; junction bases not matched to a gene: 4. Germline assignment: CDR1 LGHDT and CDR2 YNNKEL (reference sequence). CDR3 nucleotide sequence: TGTGCCAGCAGCCTAGGACAGGCAAATCAGCCCCAGCATTTT. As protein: CASSLGQANQPQHF.

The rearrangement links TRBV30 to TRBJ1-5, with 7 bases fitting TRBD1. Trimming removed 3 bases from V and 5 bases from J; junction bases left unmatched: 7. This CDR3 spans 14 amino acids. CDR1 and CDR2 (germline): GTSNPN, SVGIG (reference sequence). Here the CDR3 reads CAWRRTGNYQPQHF. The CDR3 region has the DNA TGTGCCTGGAGACGGACAGGAAACTATCAGCCCCAGCATTTT.

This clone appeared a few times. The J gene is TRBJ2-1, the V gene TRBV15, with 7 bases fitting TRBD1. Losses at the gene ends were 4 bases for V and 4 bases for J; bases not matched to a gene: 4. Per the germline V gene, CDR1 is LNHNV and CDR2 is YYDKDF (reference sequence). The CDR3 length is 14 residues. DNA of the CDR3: TGTGCCACCAGCACCTACAGGGGATACAATGAGCAGTTCTTC. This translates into CATSTYRGYNEQFF.

The CDR3 reads CASSPRGQNNEKLFF. The CDR3 nucleotides are TGTGCCAGCAGCCCTAGAGGACAGAATAATGAAAAACTGTTTTTT. The chain uses TRBV9 and TRBJ1-4; D possibly corresponds to TRBD1 (6 bases). The CDR3 covers 15 residues. Trimming shortened V by 4 bases and J by 4 bases, and 14 bases separated the two germline ends. The germline gives CDR1 SGDLS, CDR2 YYNGEE.

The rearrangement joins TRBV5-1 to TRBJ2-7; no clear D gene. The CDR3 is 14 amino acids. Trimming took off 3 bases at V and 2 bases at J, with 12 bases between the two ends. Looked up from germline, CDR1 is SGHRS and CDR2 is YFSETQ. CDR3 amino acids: CASSSRGGPYEQYF. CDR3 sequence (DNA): TGCGCCAGCAGCTCACGAGGTGGGCCCTACGAGCAGTACTTC.

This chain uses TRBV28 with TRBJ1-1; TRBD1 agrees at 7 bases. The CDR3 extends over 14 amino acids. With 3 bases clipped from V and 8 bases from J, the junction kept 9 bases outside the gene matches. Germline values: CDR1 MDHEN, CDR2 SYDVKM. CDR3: CASSLDKGAPEAFF. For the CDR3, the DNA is TGTGCCAGCAGTTTGGATAAGGGGGCACCGGAAGCTTTCTTT.

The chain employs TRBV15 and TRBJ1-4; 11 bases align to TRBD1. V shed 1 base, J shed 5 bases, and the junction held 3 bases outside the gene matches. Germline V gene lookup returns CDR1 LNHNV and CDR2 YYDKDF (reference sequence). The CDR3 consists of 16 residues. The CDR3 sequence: CATSRGTGGRNEKLFF. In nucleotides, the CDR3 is TGTGCCACCAGCAGAGGGACAGGGGGCCGGAATGAAAAACTGTTTTTT.

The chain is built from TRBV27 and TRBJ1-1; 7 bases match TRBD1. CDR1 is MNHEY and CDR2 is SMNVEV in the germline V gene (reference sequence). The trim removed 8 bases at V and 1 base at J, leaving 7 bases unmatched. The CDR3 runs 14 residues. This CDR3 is CASGRQGWNTEAFF. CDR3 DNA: TGTGCCAGCGGTCGACAGGGATGGAACACTGAAGCTTTCTTT.

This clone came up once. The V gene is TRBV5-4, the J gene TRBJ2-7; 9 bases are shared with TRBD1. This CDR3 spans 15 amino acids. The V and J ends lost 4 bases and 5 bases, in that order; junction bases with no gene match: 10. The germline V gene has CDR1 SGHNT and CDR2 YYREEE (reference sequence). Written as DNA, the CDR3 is TGTGCCAGCAGCGCCGGACAGGGGTATTCTCACGAGCAGTACTTC. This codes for CASSAGQGYSHEQYF.

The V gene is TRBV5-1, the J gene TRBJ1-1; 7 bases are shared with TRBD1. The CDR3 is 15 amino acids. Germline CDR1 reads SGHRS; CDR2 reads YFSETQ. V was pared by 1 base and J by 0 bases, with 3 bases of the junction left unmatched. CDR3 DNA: TGCGCCAGCAGCTTGCCGGGACAGATGAACACTGAAGCTTTCTTT. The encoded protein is CASSLPGQMNTEAFF.

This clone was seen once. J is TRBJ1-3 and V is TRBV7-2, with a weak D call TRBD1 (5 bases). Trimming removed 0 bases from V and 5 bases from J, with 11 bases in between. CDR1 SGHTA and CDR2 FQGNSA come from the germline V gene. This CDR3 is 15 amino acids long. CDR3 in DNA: TGTGCCAGCAGCTTAGCATCAGGGCTCCGAAACACCATATATTTT. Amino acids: CASSLASGLRNTIYF.

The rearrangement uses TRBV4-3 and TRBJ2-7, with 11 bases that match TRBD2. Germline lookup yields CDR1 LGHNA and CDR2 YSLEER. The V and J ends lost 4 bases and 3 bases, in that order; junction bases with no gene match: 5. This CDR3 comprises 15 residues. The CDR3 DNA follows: TGCGCCAGCAGCCTGGGACTAGCGGCCATCTACGAGCAGTACTTC. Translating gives CASSLGLAAIYEQYF.

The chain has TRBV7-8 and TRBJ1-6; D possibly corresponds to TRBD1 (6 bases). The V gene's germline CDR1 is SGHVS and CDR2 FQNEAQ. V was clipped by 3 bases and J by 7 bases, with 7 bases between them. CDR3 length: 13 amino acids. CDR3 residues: CASSLGANSPLHF. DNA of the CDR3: TGTGCCAGCAGCTTGGGGGCAAATTCACCCCTCCACTTT.

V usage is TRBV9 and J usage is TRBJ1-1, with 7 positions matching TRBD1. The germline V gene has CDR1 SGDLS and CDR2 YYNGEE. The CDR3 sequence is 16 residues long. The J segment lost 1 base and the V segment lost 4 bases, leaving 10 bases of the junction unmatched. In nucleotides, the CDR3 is TGTGCCAGCAGCTCAGGACAGGCGGACGGGAACACTGAAGCTTTCTTT. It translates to CASSSGQADGNTEAFF.

The CDR3, as DNA: TGCAGTGCTAGTGAGGACAGGAACTCCTACGAGCAGTACTTC. Protein sequence: CSASEDRNSYEQYF. V is TRBV20-1 and J is TRBJ2-7, with 7 bases identical to TRBD1. CDR1 is DFQATT, CDR2 SNEGSKA, per germline (reference sequence). The CDR3 is made up of 14 amino acids. V lost 3 bases to trimming and J lost 0 bases; unmatched junction nucleotides: 5.

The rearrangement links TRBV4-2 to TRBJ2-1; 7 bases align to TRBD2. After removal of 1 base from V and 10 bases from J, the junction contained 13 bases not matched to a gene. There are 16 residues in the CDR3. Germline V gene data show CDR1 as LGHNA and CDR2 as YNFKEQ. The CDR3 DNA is TGTGCCAGCAGCCAAGTCATAACGGGAGGATCGAAGGAGCAGTTCTTC. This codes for CASSQVITGGSKEQFF.

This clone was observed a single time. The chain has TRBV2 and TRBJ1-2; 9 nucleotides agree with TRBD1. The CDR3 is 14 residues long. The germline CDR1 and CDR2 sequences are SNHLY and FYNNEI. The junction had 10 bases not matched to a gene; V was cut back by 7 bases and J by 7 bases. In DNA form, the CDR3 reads TGTGCCAGCAAGTCAAGGGACAGGGATTCTGGCTACACCTTC. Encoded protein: CASKSRDRDSGYTF.

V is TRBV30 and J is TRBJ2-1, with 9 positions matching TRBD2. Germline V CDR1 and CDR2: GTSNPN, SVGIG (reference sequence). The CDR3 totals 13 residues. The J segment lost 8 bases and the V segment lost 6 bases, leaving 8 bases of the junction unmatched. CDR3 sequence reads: CACQGAGGDEQFF. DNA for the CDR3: TGTGCCTGCCAGGGAGCGGGAGGTGATGAGCAGTTCTTC.

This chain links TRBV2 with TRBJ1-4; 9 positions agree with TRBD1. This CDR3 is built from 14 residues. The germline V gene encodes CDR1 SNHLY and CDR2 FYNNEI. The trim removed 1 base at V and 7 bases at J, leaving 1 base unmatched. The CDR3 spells CASSEDRGLEKLFF. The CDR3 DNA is TGTGCCAGCAGTGAAGACAGGGGGCTTGAAAAACTGTTTTTT.

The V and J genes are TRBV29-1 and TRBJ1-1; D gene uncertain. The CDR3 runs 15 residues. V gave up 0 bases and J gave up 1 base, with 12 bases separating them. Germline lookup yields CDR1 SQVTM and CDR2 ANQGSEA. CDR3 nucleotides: TGCAGCGTTGAAGATAGCGCAGCTGGGAACACTGAAGCTTTCTTT. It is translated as CSVEDSAAGNTEAFF. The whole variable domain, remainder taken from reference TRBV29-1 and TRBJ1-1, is SAVISQKPSRDICQRGTSLTIQCQVDSQVTMMFWYRQQPGQSLTLIATANQGSEATYESGFVIDKFPISRPNLTFSTLTVSNMSPEDSSIYLCSVEDSAAGNTEAFFGQGTRLTVV.

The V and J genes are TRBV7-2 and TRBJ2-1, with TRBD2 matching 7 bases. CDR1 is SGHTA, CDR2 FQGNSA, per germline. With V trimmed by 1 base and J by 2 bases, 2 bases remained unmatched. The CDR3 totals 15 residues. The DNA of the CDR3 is TGTGCCAGCAGCTTAGGGGGGGGAACCTACAATGAGCAGTTCTTC. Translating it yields CASSLGGGTYNEQFF. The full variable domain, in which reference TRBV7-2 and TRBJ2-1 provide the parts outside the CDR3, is GAGVSQSPSNKVTEKGKDVELRCDPISGHTALYWYRQSLGQGLEFLIYFQGNSAPDKSGLPSDRFSAERTGGSVSTLTIQRTQQEDSAVYLCASSLGGGTYNEQFFGPGTRLTVL.

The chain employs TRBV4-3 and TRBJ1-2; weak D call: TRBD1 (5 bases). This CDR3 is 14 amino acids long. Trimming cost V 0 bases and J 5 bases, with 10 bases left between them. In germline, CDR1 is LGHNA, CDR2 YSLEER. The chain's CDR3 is CASSQDPKGYGYTF. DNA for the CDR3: TGCGCCAGCAGCCAAGATCCTAAGGGGTATGGCTACACCTTC.